This T cell receptor (beta chain) comes out of a study of CD8 T cells in Susac syndrome. RNA was extracted with the RNeasy kit, and a quantity of about 0.45 to 1 ug was reverse transcribed using random hexamers. Amplification of TCR beta CDR3 was carried out by immunoSEQ multiplex PCR, which covered 54 Vbeta and 13 Jbeta segments. MiXCR, run by TCRdb on the immunoSEQ multiplex PCR reads, gives a single entry per CDR3 protein. Of some 110,000 distinct CDR3 sequences listed, around 96% are singletons. Sequencing of TCR beta covered CD8+ and CD4+ T cells obtained from blood. The V end lost 2 bases, the J end lost 4 bases, and 17 bases lay between the germline ends. This CDR3 has 17 amino acids. CDR1 and CDR2 (germline): KGHDR, SFDVKD.

The specimen was CD4+ T cells from PBMCs. This chain uses TRBV24-1 with TRBJ2-1, with D maybe TRBD1 (5 bases). This receptor was identified in a human donor in good health. CDR3 nucleotide sequence: TGTGCCACCAGTGATTCGACAGCGAAGGGGCGATACAATGAGCAGTTCTTC. Encoded protein: CATSDSTAKGRYNEQFF.